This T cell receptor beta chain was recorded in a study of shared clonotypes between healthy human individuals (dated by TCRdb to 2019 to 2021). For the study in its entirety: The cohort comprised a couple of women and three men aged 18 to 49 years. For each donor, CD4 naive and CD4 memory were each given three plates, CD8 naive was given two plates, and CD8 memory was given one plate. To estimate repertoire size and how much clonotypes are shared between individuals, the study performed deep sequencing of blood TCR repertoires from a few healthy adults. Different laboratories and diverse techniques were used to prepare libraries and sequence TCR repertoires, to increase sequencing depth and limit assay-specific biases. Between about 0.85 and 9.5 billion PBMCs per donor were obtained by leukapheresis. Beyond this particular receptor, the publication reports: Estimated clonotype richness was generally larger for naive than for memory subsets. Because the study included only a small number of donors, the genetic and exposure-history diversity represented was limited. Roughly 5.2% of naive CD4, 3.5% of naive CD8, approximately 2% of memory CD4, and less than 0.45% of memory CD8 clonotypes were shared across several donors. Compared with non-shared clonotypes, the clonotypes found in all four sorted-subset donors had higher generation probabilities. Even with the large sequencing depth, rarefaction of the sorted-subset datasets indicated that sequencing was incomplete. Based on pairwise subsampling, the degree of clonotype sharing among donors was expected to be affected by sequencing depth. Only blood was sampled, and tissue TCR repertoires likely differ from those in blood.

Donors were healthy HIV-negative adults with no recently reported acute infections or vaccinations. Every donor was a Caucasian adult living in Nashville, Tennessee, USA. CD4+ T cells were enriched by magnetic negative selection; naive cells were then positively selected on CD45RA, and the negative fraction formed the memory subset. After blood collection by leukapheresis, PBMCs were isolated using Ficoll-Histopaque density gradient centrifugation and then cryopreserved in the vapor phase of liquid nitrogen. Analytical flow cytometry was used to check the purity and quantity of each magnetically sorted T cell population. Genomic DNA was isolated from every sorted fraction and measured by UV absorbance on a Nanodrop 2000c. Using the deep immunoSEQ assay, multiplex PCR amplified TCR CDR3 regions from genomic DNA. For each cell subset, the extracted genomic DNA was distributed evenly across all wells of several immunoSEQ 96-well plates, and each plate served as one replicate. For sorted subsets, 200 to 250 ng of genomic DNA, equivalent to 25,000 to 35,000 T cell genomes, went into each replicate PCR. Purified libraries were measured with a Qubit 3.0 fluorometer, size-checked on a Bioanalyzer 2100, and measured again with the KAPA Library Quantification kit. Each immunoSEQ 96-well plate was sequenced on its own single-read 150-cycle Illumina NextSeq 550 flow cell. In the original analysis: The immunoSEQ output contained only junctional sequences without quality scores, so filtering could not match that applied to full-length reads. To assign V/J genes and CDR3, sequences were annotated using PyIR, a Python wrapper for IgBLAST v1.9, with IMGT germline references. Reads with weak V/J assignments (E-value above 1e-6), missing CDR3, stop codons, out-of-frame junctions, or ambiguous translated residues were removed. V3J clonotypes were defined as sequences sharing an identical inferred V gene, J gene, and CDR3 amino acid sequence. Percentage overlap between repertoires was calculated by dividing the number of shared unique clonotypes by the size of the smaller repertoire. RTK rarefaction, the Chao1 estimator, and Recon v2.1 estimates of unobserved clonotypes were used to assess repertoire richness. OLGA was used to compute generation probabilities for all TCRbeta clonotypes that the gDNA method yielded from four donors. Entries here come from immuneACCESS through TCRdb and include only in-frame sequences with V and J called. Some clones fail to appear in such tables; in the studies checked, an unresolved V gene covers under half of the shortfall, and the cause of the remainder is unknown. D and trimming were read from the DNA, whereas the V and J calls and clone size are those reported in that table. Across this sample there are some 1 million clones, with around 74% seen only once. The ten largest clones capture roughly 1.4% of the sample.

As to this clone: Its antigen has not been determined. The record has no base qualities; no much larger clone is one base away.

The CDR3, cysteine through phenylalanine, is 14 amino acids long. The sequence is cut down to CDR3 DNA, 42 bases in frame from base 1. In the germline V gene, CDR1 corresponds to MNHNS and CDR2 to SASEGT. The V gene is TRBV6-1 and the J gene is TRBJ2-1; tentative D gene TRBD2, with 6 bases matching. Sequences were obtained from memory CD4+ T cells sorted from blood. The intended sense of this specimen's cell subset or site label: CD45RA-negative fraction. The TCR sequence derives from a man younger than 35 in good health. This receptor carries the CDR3 CTIWTKAGYNEQFF. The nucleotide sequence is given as TGTACGATATGGACCAAGGCGGGGTACAATGAGCAGTTCTTC.